This T cell receptor beta chain appears in the sequencing data of a study of chemoradiotherapy in HPV16-positive cancers (dated by TCRdb to 2022 to 2024). Context from the whole study: Candidate HPV-specific T-cell clones and common TCR motifs were defined by functional T-cell assays performed on cells from a couple of HPV16-positive patients. Whether T-cell immunity against the HPV oncoproteins E6 and E7 changes during chemoradiotherapy and whether survival is affected by this immunity were examined in the study. The candidate HPV-specific TCRs and motifs were then tracked in TCR repertoires from 86 patients with HPV-related cancers. The full study reports these points: The functional definition of HPV-specific T cells was derived from only a couple of HPV16-positive patients, and the survival association was reported for HPV16-positive patients. Expansion of candidate HPV-specific clones and E7-related TCR motifs was observed in the tumor microenvironment during treatment, whereas no such expansion was observed for non-HPV-specific T cells. In HPV16-positive patients, expansion of HPV-responsive T cells during chemoradiotherapy was associated with improved recurrence-free survival.

Library creation used the immunoSEQ multiplex PCR assay. TCRdb obtained this table from immuneACCESS and retained in-frame rearrangements with V and J assigned. These tables miss some clones; where compared with another copy, unresolved V genes account for less than half of the shortfall, and the remainder is unexplained. This sample holds roughly 6,800 clones; 70% to 80% were observed only once. Of the sample, 4.5% to 5.5% falls within the top ten clones. From the cysteine through the phenylalanine, the CDR3 covers 13 amino acids. Of all the DNA, just the CDR3 is kept, 39 bases in frame from base 1. V and J are trimmed by 4 bases and 4 bases, and the gene matches miss 0 bases of the junction. CDR1 and CDR2 (MNHEY, SVGAGI) derive from the germline V gene. Repertoires were sampled repeatedly over the course of chemoradiotherapy, so clonal expansion could be followed in the tumor microenvironment. As for this clone: Its antigen remains unidentified. The record has no base qualities; no much larger clone is one base away.

The input for sequencing was tumor tissue, taken from a patient who underwent chemoradiotherapy. The TCR originated in a human donor with HPV-associated anogenital cancer. The chain joins TRBV6-5 to TRBJ1-2, and 10 bases in between align with TRBD1. The nucleotide sequence reads as follows: TGTGCCAGCAGTTGGGACAGGGGCTATGGCTACACCTTC. The translation is CASSWDRGYGYTF.